This TCR beta chain was identified in a study of OX40 agonist ivuxolimab in advanced cancers. Whole-study context: Partial responses were achieved by three patients: one hepatocellular carcinoma, two cutaneous melanoma. Overall study results and limits: Among T cells, CD8+ cells averaged more expanded clones than CD4+ cells. Dose levels from 0.1 to 3.0 mg/kg saw CD4+ and CD8+ blood T cells expand clonally by week 6.

As for this clone: Its cognate antigen is unknown.

Libraries were prepared by immunoSEQ multiplex PCR; TCRdb keeps only in-frame clonotypes and omits some of them. Of roughly 30,000 clones in the sample, 90% are singletons; the top ten hold about 25%. CDR3 length: 14 residues. The germline CDR1 and CDR2 sequences are SGHRS and YFSETQ. V gave up 0 bases and J gave up 2 bases, with 6 bases separating them. This TCR came from an adult with an advanced solid tumor such as melanoma, head and neck, liver or kidney cancer. The sample in question was CD4+ or CD8+ T cells sorted from blood, obtained in a trial of the OX40 agonist ivuxolimab. V is TRBV5-1 and J is TRBJ2-1, with D unresolved. CDR3 DNA sequence: TGCGCCAGCAGCTTGGAACAGACCTACAATGAGCAGTTCTTC. This encodes CASSLEQTYNEQFF.